This T cell receptor (beta chain) was profiled in a study of shared clonotypes between healthy human individuals. Study-level points and caveats: Among donors, sharing of clonotypes was expected to be affected by sequencing depth. Genetic and exposure-history diversity was limited by the few donors.

As concerns this clone: Its cognate antigen is unknown.

The germline CDR1 and CDR2 sequences are SNHLY and FYNNEI. The CDR3 spans 14 residues. Unmatched junction bases numbered 2, after V lost 4 bases and J lost 5 bases. Approximately 210 ng DNA, about 28,000 T cell genomes, went into each sorted-subset replicate PCR. This table comes from immunoSEQ multiplex PCR, and its TCRdb copy is limited to in-frame clones, with some not included. The sample lists more than 2 million clones, roughly 95% occurring once. The chain couples TRBV2 to TRBJ1-6; 7 nucleotides match TRBD1. Sequenced material: naive CD4+ T cells sorted from blood. The sample's subset: CD45RA+ positively selected. The receptor comes from a man aged 18 to 29 in good health. The CDR3 bases are TGTGCCAGCAGTGTCGGGACAGATAATTCACCCCTCCACTTT. Its protein product is CASSVGTDNSPLHF.